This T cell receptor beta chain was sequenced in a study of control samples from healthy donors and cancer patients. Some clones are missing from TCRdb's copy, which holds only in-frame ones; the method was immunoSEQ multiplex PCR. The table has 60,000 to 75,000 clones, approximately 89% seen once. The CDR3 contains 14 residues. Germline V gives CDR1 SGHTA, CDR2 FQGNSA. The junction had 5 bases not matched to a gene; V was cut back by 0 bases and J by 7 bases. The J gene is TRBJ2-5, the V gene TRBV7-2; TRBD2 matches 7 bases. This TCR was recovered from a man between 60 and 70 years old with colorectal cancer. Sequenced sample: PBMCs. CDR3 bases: TGTGCCAGCAGCTTAGCGGGGGGGTCGGGGACCCAGTACTTC. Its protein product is CASSLAGGSGTQYF.